The present TCR beta chain was sequenced within a study of CD8 T cells in ankylosing spondylitis. Study-level points and caveats: What appeared characteristic of ankylosing spondylitis blood was a TCR beta motif of eight highly homologous variants. CD8+ disease-linked clones were present at relatively low frequencies in blood. In synovial fluid and blood from reactive arthritis, some motif variants were previously reported.

Unmatched junction bases numbered 3, after V lost 6 bases and J lost 0 bases. The CDR3 is 14 residues long. For TCR beta, libraries came from quantitative 5'-RACE with molecular barcodes. TCRdb re-analysed the 5' RACE reads in MiXCR, keeping a single row per CDR3 protein. The repertoire holds hundreds of thousands of distinct CDR3 sequences, with less than 25% as singletons. As concerns this clonotype: Its antigen is unidentified.

The TCR was taken from a female donor with ankylosing spondylitis or in good health (not recorded which). The specimen was blood, either unsorted or a sorted T cell fraction (not recorded which). This chain connects TRBV12-3 or TRBV12-4 to TRBJ2-7, with TRBD2 matching 9 bases. The CDR3 here is CASRTSGGSYEQYF. Written as DNA, the CDR3 is TGTGCCAGCAGGACTAGCGGAGGCTCCTACGAGCAGTACTTC.